This TCR beta chain was sequenced during a study of T cells in pancreatic ductal adenocarcinoma (dated by TCRdb to about 2017). Looking at the study overall: Surgically resected pancreatic ductal adenocarcinoma specimens were analyzed for the quantity, spatial distribution, and characteristics of both suppressive cells and tumor-infiltrating CD8+ T cells, an effort aimed at clarifying the adaptive T-cell response occurring naturally.

Pancreatic ductal adenocarcinoma patients who had undergone surgery without neoadjuvant therapy were selected. After peripheral blood was drawn into heparin tubes, PBMCs were separated on a histopaque density gradient and then cryopreserved in approximately 9.1% DMSO. The DNeasy Blood and Tissue Kit, with Proteinase K and RNase treatment, was used to extract genomic DNA from more than five PBMC specimens and about 9 flash-frozen tumor specimens. The immunoSEQ hsTCRB kit was used to amplify TCR beta CDR3 regions from genomic DNA. An Illumina HiSeq system was used to carry out high-throughput TRB CDR3 sequencing. As for the original processing: The immunoSEQ software was used to analyze sequencing reads, and nonproductive sequences containing premature stops or frame-shifts were removed. Clonality of the repertoire was calculated as one minus Shannon entropy normalized by log2 of the number of unique productive sequences. Here the immuneACCESS table is served through TCRdb, limited to in-frame sequences with V and J called. Missing clones are a known gap in these copies; in checked studies unresolved V genes cover under half, and the rest lacks a known reason. V, J and clone size are taken as reported in that table, and D and trimming were inferred from the DNA itself. This sample has around 15,000 clones in its table, and under 95% of those were observed once. The top ten constitute about 17% of the sample.

The CDR3 measures 14 amino acids from cysteine to phenylalanine. Only the CDR3 portion is preserved as DNA: 42 bases, with reading frame beginning at the first base. Based on the germline V gene, the CDR1 and CDR2 sequences are SGHTA and FQGNSA. V lost 1 base and J lost 7 bases, and the count of bases not matched to a germline gene is 4. What the study reported, not specific to this receptor: Tumor versus blood clonality comparisons may be biased because tumors are enriched in CD45RO+ effector rather than naive T cells, biasing toward lower diversity. Since most people with pancreatic cancer show up with disease that cannot be operated on, the resected cohort was biased toward the minority who had early-stage disease. T-cell clonality did not differ significantly between tumor and blood, with mean clonality about 0.1 in tumors and roughly 0.072 in blood. Compared with tumor samples, blood samples had more total productive templates and approximately 8.2-fold more unique clonotypes.

As for this clone: No antigen is known for it. Base qualities are not provided; no much larger clone lies one nucleotide away.

The receptor chain draws on TRBV7-2 and TRBJ1-2, with 9 bases aligning to TRBD1. The TCR sequence derives from a human donor with pancreatic ductal adenocarcinoma. Specimen: PBMCs. The CDR3 region reads CASSLVPTGGGYTF. Here is the DNA: TGTGCCAGCAGCTTAGTTCCGACAGGGGGTGGCTACACCTTC.